This T cell receptor beta chain appears in the sequencing data of a study of shared clonotypes between healthy human individuals. Study details: CD8 memory received one plate per donor, CD8 naive two, CD4 memory three and CD4 naive three. Study results and caveats: A small donor pool kept down the genetic and exposure-history diversity that was represented. Rarefaction analysis demonstrated incomplete sorted-subset sequencing notwithstanding large depth.

A remark on this clone: Its antigen is currently unknown.

Each replicate PCR on the sorted subsets used roughly 190 ng DNA (about 30,000 T cell genomes). Method: immunoSEQ multiplex PCR; TCRdb's copy keeps in-frame clones and lacks some. The top ten clones hold 0.3% of a sample with 550,000 to 600,000 clones, more than 95% of them seen once. As defined, naive CD8 cells were CD45RO-negative and positively selected for CCR7, with terminally differentiated effector memory CD45RA+ cells excluded. Germline assignment: CDR1 SEHNR and CDR2 FQNEAQ (reference sequence). This CDR3 comprises 13 residues. V was pared by 5 bases and J by 8 bases, with 13 bases between. Sequenced material: naive CD8+ T cells sorted from blood. This TCR derives from a man between 25 and 39 years old in good health. The J gene is TRBJ2-1, the V gene TRBV7-9, with D unclear. CDR3 region: CASSPRRNDEQFF. Here the CDR3 DNA reads TGTGCCAGCAGCCCCCGACGTAACGATGAGCAGTTCTTC. The whole variable domain, filled in from reference TRBV7-9 and TRBJ2-1, reads DTGVSQNPRHKITKRGQNVTFRCDPISEHNRLYWYRQTLGQGPEFLTYFQNEAQLEKSRLLSDRFSAERPKGSFSTLEIQRTEQGDSAMYLCASSPRRNDEQFFGPGTRLTVL.